A single T cell receptor beta chain is shown here with its context. The entry originates in a study of blood T cell repertoires in COVID-19. Study-level information: The analysed material was cDNA or gDNA that came from T cells, B-cell-depleted T cells, or PBMCs.

Germline lookup yields CDR1 LNHNV and CDR2 YYDKDF (reference sequence). Trimming pared 0 bases from V and 6 bases from J, leaving 12 bases between. The CDR3 sequence is 15 residues long. Those enrolled in Seattle joined during active infection and were followed longitudinally afterward. Data came from immunoSEQ multiplex PCR; TCRdb stores just in-frame clones and leaves some out. Counted here are 150,000 or so clones, 80% to 90% occurring once; the ten biggest clones make up roughly 13%. Sequencing was performed on peripheral blood. This receptor was taken from a man between 18 and 29 years old with COVID-19, enrolled during active disease. The chain links TRBV15 to TRBJ1-5, with D perhaps matching TRBD1 (6 bases). The CDR3 protein is CATSRDRGASQPQHF. For the CDR3, the DNA is TGTGCCACCAGCAGAGATCGGGGGGCTTCTCAGCCCCAGCATTTT.